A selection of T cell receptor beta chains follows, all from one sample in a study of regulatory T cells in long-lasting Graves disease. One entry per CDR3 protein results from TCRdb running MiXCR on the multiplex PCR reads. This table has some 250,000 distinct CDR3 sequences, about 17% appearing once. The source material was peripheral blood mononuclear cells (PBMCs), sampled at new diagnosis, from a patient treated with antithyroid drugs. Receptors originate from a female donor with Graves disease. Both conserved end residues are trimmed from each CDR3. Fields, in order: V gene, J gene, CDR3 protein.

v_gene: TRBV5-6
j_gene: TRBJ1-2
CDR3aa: ASSLVSSPYGYT

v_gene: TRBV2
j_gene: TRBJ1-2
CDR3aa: ASSVGQNYGYT

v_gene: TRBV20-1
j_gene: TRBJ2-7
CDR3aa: SAWKVDSYEQY

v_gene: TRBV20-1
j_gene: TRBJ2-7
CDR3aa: SARGSGYEQY

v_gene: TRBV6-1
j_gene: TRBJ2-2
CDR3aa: ASSTMTGNTGELF

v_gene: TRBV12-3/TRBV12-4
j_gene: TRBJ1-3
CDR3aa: ASRTGGASGNTIY

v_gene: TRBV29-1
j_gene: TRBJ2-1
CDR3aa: SVFHYNEQF

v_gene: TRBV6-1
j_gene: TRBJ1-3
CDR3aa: ASKWDSSGNTIY

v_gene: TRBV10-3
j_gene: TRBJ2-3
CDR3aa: AISESPGASTDTQY

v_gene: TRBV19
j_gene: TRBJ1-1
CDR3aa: ASSIGGIEAF

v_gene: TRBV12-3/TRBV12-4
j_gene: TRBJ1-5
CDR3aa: ASSLADSNQPQH

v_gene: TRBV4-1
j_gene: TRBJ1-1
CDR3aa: ASSQGGRQNTEAF

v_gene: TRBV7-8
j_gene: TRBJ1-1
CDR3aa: ASSYWTEMNTEAF

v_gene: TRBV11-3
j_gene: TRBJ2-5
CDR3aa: ASSLAGIQETQY

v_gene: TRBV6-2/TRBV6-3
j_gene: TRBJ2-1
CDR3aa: ASSSITGGTRNEQF

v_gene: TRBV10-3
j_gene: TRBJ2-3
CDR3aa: AITEGIGSTDTQY

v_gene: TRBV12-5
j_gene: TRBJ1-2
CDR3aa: ASGPGQRGGYT

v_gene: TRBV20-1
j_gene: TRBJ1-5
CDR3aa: SAGQGGQPQH

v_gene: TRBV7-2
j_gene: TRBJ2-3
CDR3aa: ASSLDRTRTDTQY

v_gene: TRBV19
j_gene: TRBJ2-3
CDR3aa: ASSMDRTGDTQY

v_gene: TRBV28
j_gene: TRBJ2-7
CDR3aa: ASRPRQDEQY

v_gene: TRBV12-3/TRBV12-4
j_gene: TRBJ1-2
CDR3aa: ASSSAGAGAYGYT

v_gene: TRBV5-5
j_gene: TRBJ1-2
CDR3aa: ASSRLTGQGAPNYGYT

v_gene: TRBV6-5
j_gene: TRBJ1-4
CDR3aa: ASSYPQDNEKLF

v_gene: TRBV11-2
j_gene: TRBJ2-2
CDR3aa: ASSLGDTGELF

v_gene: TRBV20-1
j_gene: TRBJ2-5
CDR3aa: SARGGKGGDQETQY

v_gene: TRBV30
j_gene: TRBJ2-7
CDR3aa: AWSVETPGHEQY

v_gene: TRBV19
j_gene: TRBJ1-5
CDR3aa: ASSSRDGNQPQH

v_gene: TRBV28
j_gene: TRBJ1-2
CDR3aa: ASTLTQGAGGYT

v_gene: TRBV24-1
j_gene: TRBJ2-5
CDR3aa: ATSDLEGYGETQY